The 18 T cell receptor beta chains listed next were all sequenced from one sample in a study of blood T cell repertoires in COVID-19. The repertoire was sequenced with immunoSEQ multiplex PCR; TCRdb's copy has only in-frame clones and lacks some. This table holds around 310,000 clones, under 90% found once. Sequencing was carried out using PBMCs or T cells enriched from blood (not recorded which). Receptors originate from a woman in her twenties or thirties who had recovered from COVID-19.

The V gene is TRBV7-2, the J gene TRBJ1-2; possibly TRBD1 for D (6 bases). Deletions cut 0 bases from V and 2 bases from J, with 7 bases between. The CDR3 is 14 residues long. CDR1 is SGHTA and CDR2 is FQGNSA in the germline V gene. The DNA for the CDR3 is TGTGCCAGCAGCTTAGCACAGGGAAACTATGGCTACACCTTC. Translating it yields CASSLAQGNYGYTF.

The chain links TRBV5-4 to TRBJ2-7, with 14 bases that match TRBD2. CDR3 length: 18 residues. Germline CDR1 is SGHNT and CDR2 is YYREEE (reference sequence). V lost 4 bases to trimming and J lost 0 bases; unmatched junction nucleotides: 9. The CDR3 bases are TGTGCCAGCAGCCGTGAGAGACTAGCGGGAGGGTCCTCCTACGAGCAGTACTTC. Residues: CASSRERLAGGSSYEQYF.

This chain uses TRBV19 with TRBJ1-5, with TRBD1 matching 7 bases. Trimming at V came to 6 bases and at J to 6 bases, leaving 8 bases not matched to a gene. Germline V lookup: CDR1 LNHDA, CDR2 SQIVND (reference sequence). This CDR3 has 14 residues. The DNA for the CDR3 is TGTGCCAGTAGGACAGGGAGAAGCGGTCAGCCCCAGCATTTT. It specifies CASRTGRSGQPQHF.

The table lists this clone with a count of one. J is TRBJ1-2 and V is TRBV6-5; the D gene is possibly TRBD1 (6 bases). CDR1 is MNHEY and CDR2 is SVGAGI in the germline V gene. This CDR3 has 14 amino acids. The V end lost 5 bases, the J end lost 4 bases, and 14 bases lay between the germline ends. The CDR3 protein is CASSRQDSRYGYTF. As DNA, the CDR3 is TGTGCCAGCAGTCGACAGGATTCCCGCTATGGCTACACCTTC.

This clone was seen a few times. This chain uses TRBV7-9 with TRBJ1-1, with D tentatively TRBD1 (5 bases). V gave up 2 bases and J gave up 5 bases, with 12 bases separating them. Germline V gene sequence: CDR1 SEHNR, CDR2 FQNEAQ (reference sequence). This CDR3 spans 14 amino acids. CDR3 coding DNA: TGTGCCAGCAGCTTATATGGGGCGCGGACTGAAGCTTTCTTT. It translates to CASSLYGARTEAFF.

The J gene is TRBJ1-6, the V gene TRBV27; D is ambiguous. This CDR3 spans 16 amino acids. Germline CDR1 MNHEY, CDR2 SMNVEV (reference sequence). Trimming took 4 bases from V and 12 from J, leaving 22 bases between them. The CDR3 nucleotides are TGTGCCAGCAGTTCGCCTGGTCAAGCCCACCGGGGACCCCTCCACTTT. Protein product: CASSSPGQAHRGPLHF.

The chain couples TRBV10-3 to TRBJ1-1; 9 bases agree with TRBD1. The germline V gene encodes CDR1 ENHRY and CDR2 SYGVKD. The CDR3 contains 14 residues. After removal of 4 bases from V and 3 bases from J, the junction contained 3 bases not matched to a gene. CDR3 amino acids: CAISAGTGYTEAFF. The CDR3 nucleotides read TGTGCCATCAGTGCCGGGACAGGGTACACTGAAGCTTTCTTT.

CDR3 nucleotide sequence: TGTGCCAGTAGTCCTTTTAGGGGCCAACAAGACAGGGTCTATGGCTACACCTTC. It is translated as CASSPFRGQQDRVYGYTF. The rearrangement links TRBV19 to TRBJ1-2; the match to TRBD1 covers 7 bases. This CDR3 region has 18 residues. J gave up 4 bases and V 5 bases, and 19 bases lay outside the gene matches. CDR1 LNHDA and CDR2 SQIVND come from the germline V gene (reference sequence).

This clone was counted many times. Here the CDR3 reads CASSPQWQSLSNQPQHF. The CDR3 DNA is TGTGCCAGCAGTCCCCAATGGCAGTCGTTAAGCAATCAGCCCCAGCATTTT. The chain combines TRBV27 with TRBJ1-5; D is unresolved. Germline V lookup: CDR1 MNHEY, CDR2 SMNVEV (reference sequence). The CDR3 is 17 residues long. V was clipped by 5 bases and J by 1 base, with 18 bases between them.

This clone was observed a handful of times. The V call is TRBV7-2, the J call TRBJ2-1; TRBD2 agrees at 9 bases. The CDR3 length is 15 residues. CDR1 is SGHTA and CDR2 is FQGNSA in the germline V gene. The V and J ends lost 6 bases and 4 bases, in that order; junction bases with no gene match: 7. Here the CDR3 reads CASRPGTSPYNEQFF. The CDR3 nucleotides are TGTGCCAGCAGACCAGGGACTAGCCCTTACAATGAGCAGTTCTTC.

V usage is TRBV7-9 and J usage is TRBJ1-2, with 12 bases that match TRBD1. Germline V gene sequence: CDR1 SEHNR, CDR2 FQNEAQ (reference sequence). Losses at the gene ends were 6 bases for V and 8 bases for J; bases not matched to a gene: 13. This CDR3 is 16 amino acids long. CDR3 in DNA: TGTGCCAGCAGGACAACCCCCGGGACAGGGGGCGCCGGCTACACCTTC. It codes for CASRTTPGTGGAGYTF.

CDR3 region: CSASGGLARNEQFF. The DNA of the CDR3 is TGCAGTGCTAGTGGAGGACTAGCTCGGAATGAGCAGTTCTTC. The V call is TRBV20-1, the J call TRBJ2-1; 8 bases are shared with TRBD2. There are 14 residues in the CDR3. Trimming at V came to 3 bases and at J to 7 bases, leaving 8 bases not matched to a gene. The V gene's germline CDR1 is DFQATT and CDR2 SNEGSKA (reference sequence).

This sequence joins TRBV6-2 or TRBV6-3 and TRBJ2-7; 7 bases match TRBD1. Germline V gene lookup returns CDR1 MNHEY and CDR2 SVGEGT. With V trimmed by 3 bases and J by 2 bases, 1 base remained unmatched. This CDR3 is built from 13 residues. CDR3 DNA sequence: TGTGCCAGCAGTTATCAGGGGGCCTACGAGCAGTACTTC. Translated, it gives CASSYQGAYEQYF.

The chain couples TRBV4-2 to TRBJ1-5, with a possible D match to TRBD1 (6 bases). The CDR3 totals 16 residues. Per the germline V gene, CDR1 is LGHNA and CDR2 is YNFKEQ. V dropped 0 bases and J dropped 4 bases, with 13 bases sitting between them. The CDR3 DNA follows: TGTGCCAGCAGCCAAGATGCACAGGGTGGAAATCAGCCCCAGCATTTT. It encodes CASSQDAQGGNQPQHF.

The V gene is TRBV7-2, the J gene TRBJ1-2; TRBD1 agrees at 7 bases. Germline V gene lookup returns CDR1 SGHTA and CDR2 FQGNSA. This CDR3 comprises 14 residues. Trimming took 10 bases from V and 1 from J; bases not matched to a gene: 9. CDR3 sequence: CATQRQGGNYGYTF. The CDR3 DNA reads as TGTGCCACCCAGAGGCAGGGGGGTAACTATGGCTACACCTTC.

This chain links TRBV15 with TRBJ2-7, with TRBD2 identical over 7 bases. Germline V gives CDR1 LNHNV, CDR2 YYDKDF (reference sequence). V lost 5 bases, J lost 1 base, and 11 bases stayed unmatched. The CDR3 runs to 16 residues. This CDR3 reads CATSPSGGTKSYEQYF. DNA of the CDR3: TGTGCCACCAGCCCTAGCGGCGGTACGAAATCCTACGAGCAGTACTTC.

The chain combines TRBV19 with TRBJ2-6; D not resolved. Looked up from germline, CDR1 is LNHDA and CDR2 is SQIVND (reference sequence). CDR3 size: 15 residues. V lost 5 bases and J lost 0, with 8 bases in between. The CDR3 loop reads CASSSEISGANVLTF. The CDR3 coding sequence is TGTGCCAGTAGTTCCGAGATCTCTGGGGCCAACGTCCTGACTTTC.

This clone is a singleton in its sample. V usage is TRBV19 and J usage is TRBJ2-7; tentative D call: TRBD1 (6 bases). V lost 3 bases and J lost 3, with 9 bases in between. Germline loops: CDR1 LNHDA, CDR2 SQIVND (reference sequence). CDR3 length: 13 residues. The CDR3: CASSITGIYEQYF. For the CDR3, the DNA is TGTGCCAGTAGTATTACAGGGATCTACGAGCAGTACTTC.